The entry below gives a single T cell receptor (beta chain) sequence along with its context. Produced via immunoSEQ multiplex PCR; TCRdb's table is partial and in-frame only. The data show about 380,000 clones, 85% seen once. CDR1 and CDR2 from the germline V gene are SGDLS and YYNGEE. This CDR3 comprises 14 residues. Trimming cost V 6 bases and J 1 base, with 11 bases left between them. These data originate in a study of blood T cell repertoires in COVID-19. The sequence was collected from a woman aged 18-35 years with acute or convalescent COVID-19. Sample: peripheral blood. V usage is TRBV9 and J usage is TRBJ1-3; D is ambiguous. The CDR3 region has the DNA TGTGCCAGCAATCATTTCGAGTCTGGAAACACCATATATTTT. Amino acids: CASNHFESGNTIYF.